This T cell receptor beta chain was sequenced for a study of blood T cell repertoires in COVID-19. For the study at large: Acute and convalescent COVID-19 samples came from the United States, Italy and Spain. From T cells, B-cell-depleted T cells, or PBMCs came the material, which was cDNA or gDNA.

A few counts support this clone. Original processing methods: Counts of nucleated cells, estimated from reference gene primer amplification, were obtained. Assay: immunoSEQ multiplex PCR; the TCRdb copy retains only in-frame clones and omits some. V and J calls and clone size are those listed in that table; D and trimming were worked out from the DNA. The sample includes around 140,000 clones, roughly 84% of them seen just once. Trimming left V 4 bases short and J 6 bases short, with 9 bases between. The CDR3 is 13 residues long. The germline gives CDR1 SEHNR, CDR2 FQNEAQ (reference sequence). Sequencing was performed on peripheral blood. J is TRBJ1-4 and V is TRBV7-9; D gene unclear. The receptor was isolated from a man aged 60 to 75 with acute or convalescent COVID-19. The CDR3 DNA follows: TGTGCCAGCAGCTCAACGAGTGATGAAAAACTGTTTTTT. Translating it yields CASSSTSDEKLFF. Combining the CDR3 with reference TRBV7-9 and TRBJ1-4 gives the whole variable domain DTGVSQNPRHKITKRGQNVTFRCDPISEHNRLYWYRQTLGQGPEFLTYFQNEAQLEKSRLLSDRFSAERPKGSFSTLEIQRTEQGDSAMYLCASSSTSDEKLFFGSGTQLSVL.